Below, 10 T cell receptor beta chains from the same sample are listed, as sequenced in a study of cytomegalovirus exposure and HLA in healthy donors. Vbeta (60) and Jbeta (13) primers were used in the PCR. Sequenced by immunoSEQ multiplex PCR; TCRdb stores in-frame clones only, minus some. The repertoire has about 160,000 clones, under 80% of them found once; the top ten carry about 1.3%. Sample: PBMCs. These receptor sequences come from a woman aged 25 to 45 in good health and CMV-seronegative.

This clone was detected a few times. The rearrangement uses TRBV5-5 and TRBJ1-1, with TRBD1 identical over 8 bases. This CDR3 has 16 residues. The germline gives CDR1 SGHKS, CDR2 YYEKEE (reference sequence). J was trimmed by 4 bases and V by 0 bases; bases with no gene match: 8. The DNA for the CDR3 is TGTGCCAGCAGCTTGGCATTATCAGGGGGCCGCACTGAAGCTTTCTTT. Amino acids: CASSLALSGGRTEAFF.

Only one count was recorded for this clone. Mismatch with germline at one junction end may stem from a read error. CDR3 residues: CASSYSPTAATNEKLFF. The CDR3 coding sequence is TGTGCCAGCAGTTACTCGCCGACAGCTGCAACTAATGAAAAACTGTTTTTT. This chain connects TRBV6-4 to TRBJ1-4, with D possibly TRBD1 on 5 matching bases. CDR3 length: 17 residues. CDR1 and CDR2 from the germline V gene are MRHNA and SNTAGT.

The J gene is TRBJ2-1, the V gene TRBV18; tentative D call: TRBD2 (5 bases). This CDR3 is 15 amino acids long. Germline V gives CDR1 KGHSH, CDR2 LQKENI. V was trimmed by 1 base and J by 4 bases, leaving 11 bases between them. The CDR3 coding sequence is TGTGCCAGCTCACCACAGAGGGATACTTACAATGAGCAGTTCTTC. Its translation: CASSPQRDTYNEQFF.

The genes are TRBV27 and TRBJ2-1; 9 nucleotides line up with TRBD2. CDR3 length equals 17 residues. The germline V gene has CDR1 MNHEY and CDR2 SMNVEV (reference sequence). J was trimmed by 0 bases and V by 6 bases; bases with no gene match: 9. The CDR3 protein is CASSPSSGASSYNEQFF. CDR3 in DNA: TGTGCCAGCAGCCCCTCTAGCGGGGCCAGCTCCTACAATGAGCAGTTCTTC.

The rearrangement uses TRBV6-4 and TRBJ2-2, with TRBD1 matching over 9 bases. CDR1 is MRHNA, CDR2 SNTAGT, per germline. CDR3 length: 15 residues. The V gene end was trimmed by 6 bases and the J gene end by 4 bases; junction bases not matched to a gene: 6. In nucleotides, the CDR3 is TGTGCCAGCAGACAGGGGGCTAGCACCACCGGGGAGCTGTTTTTT. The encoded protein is CASRQGASTTGELFF.

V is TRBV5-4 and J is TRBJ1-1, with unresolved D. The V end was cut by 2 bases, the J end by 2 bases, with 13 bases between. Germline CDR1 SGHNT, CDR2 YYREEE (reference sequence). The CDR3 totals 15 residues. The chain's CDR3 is CASSLRQSGNTEAFF. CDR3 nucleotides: TGTGCCAGCAGCTTACGCCAATCGGGAAACACTGAAGCTTTCTTT.

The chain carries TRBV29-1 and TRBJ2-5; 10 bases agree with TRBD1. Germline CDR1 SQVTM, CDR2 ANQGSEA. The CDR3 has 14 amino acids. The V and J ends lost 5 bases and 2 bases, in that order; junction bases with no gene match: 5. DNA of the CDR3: TGCAGCGTTCAAAGGACAGGGGGGCAAGAGACCCAGTACTTC. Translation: CSVQRTGGQETQYF.

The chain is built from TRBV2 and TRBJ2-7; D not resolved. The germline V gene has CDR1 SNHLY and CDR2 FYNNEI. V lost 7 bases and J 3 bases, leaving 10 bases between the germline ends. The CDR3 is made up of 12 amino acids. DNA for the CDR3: TGTGCCAGCAACATGGCAAACTACGAGCAGTACTTC. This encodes CASNMANYEQYF.

In DNA form, the CDR3 reads TGTGCCAGCAGCCCCGGTAGTTGGAACACTGAAGCTTTCTTT. This translates into CASSPGSWNTEAFF. The gene calls are TRBV7-9 and TRBJ1-1; no reliable D call. CDR1 SEHNR and CDR2 FQNEAQ come from the germline V gene (reference sequence). Trimming left V 5 bases short and J 1 base short, with 11 bases between. The CDR3 totals 14 residues.

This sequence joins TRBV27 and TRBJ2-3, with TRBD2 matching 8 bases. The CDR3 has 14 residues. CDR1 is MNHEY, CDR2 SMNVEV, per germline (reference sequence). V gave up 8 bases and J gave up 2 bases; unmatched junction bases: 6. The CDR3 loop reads CASGLSGATDTQYF. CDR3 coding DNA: TGTGCCAGCGGGCTTAGCGGGGCCACAGATACGCAGTATTTT.